The next 3 T cell receptor beta chains were all read from a single sample in a study of blood T cell repertoires in COVID-19. This table comes from immunoSEQ multiplex PCR, and its TCRdb copy is limited to in-frame clones, with some not included. The sample records around 300,000 clones, over 70% being singletons. Sequences were obtained from PBMCs or T cells enriched from blood (not recorded which). The receptors stem from a man aged 25 to 40 who had recovered from COVID-19.

The chain uses TRBV5-1 and TRBJ1-2; no clear D gene. This CDR3 spans 13 amino acids. V was trimmed by 0 bases and J by 6 bases, leaving 9 bases between them. The germline V gene encodes CDR1 SGHRS and CDR2 YFSETQ. The CDR3 DNA reads as TGCGCCAGCAGCTTGGGGCCCTTGGATGGCTACACCTTC. It codes for CASSLGPLDGYTF.

The V call is TRBV27, the J call TRBJ1-6; D call uncertain. The CDR3 is made up of 15 amino acids. Germline assignment: CDR1 MNHEY and CDR2 SMNVEV (reference sequence). V was clipped by 3 bases and J by 5 bases, with 11 bases between them. CDR3 bases: TGTGCCAGCAGTTTCGCCCGTAGAAATAATTCACCCCTCCACTTT. It is translated as CASSFARRNNSPLHF.

The rearrangement links TRBV2 to TRBJ1-1, with a tentative D call TRBD1 (5 bases). V was pared by 1 base and J by 0 bases, with 15 bases between. This CDR3 is built from 17 residues. Germline V lookup: CDR1 SNHLY, CDR2 FYNNEI. Here the CDR3 reads CASSEESSGVMNTEAFF. For the CDR3, the DNA is TGTGCCAGCAGTGAAGAGAGTTCGGGGGTTATGAACACTGAAGCTTTCTTT. Using reference TRBV2 and TRBJ1-1 for the parts outside the CDR3, the full variable domain is EPEVTQTPSHQVTQMGQEVILRCVPISNHLYFYWYRQILGQKVEFLVSFYNNEISEKSEIFDDQFSVERPDGSNFTLKIRSTKLEDSAMYFCASSEESSGVMNTEAFFGQGTRLTVV.